These 20 T cell receptor beta chains originate from one sample sequenced in a study of blood T cell repertoires in COVID-19. Sequencing was performed with immunoSEQ multiplex PCR; in TCRdb, only in-frame clones are kept and a portion is missing. Among 250,000 to 300,000 clones listed, approximately 84% were seen once. Input material: PBMCs or T cells enriched from blood (not recorded which). The source of these receptors is a young man who had recovered from COVID-19.

The chain links TRBV2 to TRBJ2-5, with TRBD2 matching 14 bases. J was trimmed by 5 bases and V by 6 bases; bases with no gene match: 5. The CDR3 consists of 15 residues. Germline CDR1 and CDR2: SNHLY and FYNNEI. The CDR3 nucleotides are TGTGCCAGCAGACCCGGGACTAGCGGGGGTGAGACCCAGTACTTC. This gives the protein CASRPGTSGGETQYF.

In this sample, this clone turned up a few times. This chain uses TRBV3-1 (or the pseudogene TRBV3-2) with TRBJ1-6, with D possibly being TRBD1 (6 bases). The CDR3 extends over 16 amino acids. The V gene's germline CDR1 is LGHDT and CDR2 YNNKEL (reference sequence). The germline V and J ends were trimmed by 0 bases and 9 bases, with 15 bases remaining between them. The CDR3 protein is CASSQERRTVGSPLHF. CDR3 coding DNA: TGTGCCAGCAGCCAAGAACGGAGGACAGTGGGTTCACCCCTCCACTTT.

The V and J genes are TRBV3-1 (or the pseudogene TRBV3-2) and TRBJ2-1, with D possibly matching TRBD2 (6 bases). V gave up 5 bases and J gave up 0 bases, with 14 bases separating them. Germline loops: CDR1 LGHDT, CDR2 YNNKEL (reference sequence). The CDR3 runs to 16 residues. CDR3 sequence: CASSFVAGSSYNEQFF. In nucleotides, the CDR3 is TGTGCCAGCAGCTTTGTTGCGGGGAGCTCCTACAATGAGCAGTTCTTC.

The V gene is TRBV30, the J gene TRBJ2-5; the match to TRBD2 covers 7 bases. CDR1 GTSNPN and CDR2 SVGIG come from the germline V gene (reference sequence). With 2 bases clipped from V and 2 bases from J, the junction kept 8 bases outside the gene matches. The CDR3 length is 15 residues. Here the CDR3 DNA reads TGTGCCTGGAGTTTGTCTAGCGGTAATCAAGAGACCCAGTACTTC. Protein product: CAWSLSSGNQETQYF.

The rearrangement joins TRBV12-5 to TRBJ2-1; 9 bases are a match to TRBD1. Germline loops: CDR1 LGHNT, CDR2 FRNRAP. This CDR3 has 15 amino acids. J gave up 7 bases and V 3 bases, and 7 bases lay outside the gene matches. CDR3 DNA sequence: TGTGCTAGTGGTTTTAGGACAGGGGCCAGGAATGAGCAGTTCTTC. Protein: CASGFRTGARNEQFF.

Remarks on this clone: Other DNA sequences in the sample encode the same CDR3. The chain links TRBV5-1 to TRBJ2-5; 8 bases map to TRBD1. This CDR3 is built from 14 residues. V was clipped by 0 bases and J by 2 bases; unmatched bases: 0. CDR1 SGHRS and CDR2 YFSETQ come from the germline V gene. The CDR3 region has the DNA TGCGCCAGCAGCTTGGGGACAGGGCAAGAGACCCAGTACTTC. It is translated as CASSLGTGQETQYF.

The rearrangement links TRBV4-1 to TRBJ2-7; 10 nucleotides agree with TRBD2. The junction had 9 bases not matched to a gene; V was cut back by 0 bases and J by 7 bases. The CDR3 sequence is 16 residues long. Germline-derived CDR1 and CDR2 are MGHRA and YSYEKL. The CDR3 reads CASSQDSLAGVREQYF. CDR3 coding DNA: TGCGCCAGCAGCCAAGATAGTCTAGCGGGAGTCCGAGAGCAGTACTTC.

The J gene is TRBJ1-4, the V gene TRBV19; TRBD1 matches at 9 bases. Germline V gives CDR1 LNHDA, CDR2 SQIVND (reference sequence). After removal of 8 bases from V and 8 bases from J, the junction contained 6 bases not matched to a gene. The CDR3 has 13 amino acids. In DNA, the CDR3 is TGTGCCAGTGCCCGGGACAGGGCCGAAAAACTGTTTTTT. Translating it yields CASARDRAEKLFF.

The chain employs TRBV28 and TRBJ1-2; 7 bases align to TRBD1. Germline-derived CDR1 and CDR2 are MDHEN and SYDVKM. Trimming cost V 6 bases and J 4 bases; bases outside gene matches: 5. The CDR3 covers 13 residues. CDR3 protein: CASSPGQSYGYTF. The CDR3 nucleotides read TGTGCCAGCAGCCCGGGACAGTCCTATGGCTACACCTTC.

The rearrangement uses TRBV14 and TRBJ2-5, with D uncertain. Looked up from germline, CDR1 is SGHDN and CDR2 is FVKESK. The CDR3 runs 14 residues. V was trimmed by 5 bases and J by 4 bases, leaving 14 bases between them. CDR3 in DNA: TGTGCCAGCAGCATGAGACACAGCCGAGAGACCCAGTACTTC. Amino acid sequence: CASSMRHSRETQYF.

V usage is TRBV30 and J usage is TRBJ1-2; 9 bases line up with TRBD1. Germline loops: CDR1 GTSNPN, CDR2 SVGIG (reference sequence). CDR3 length equals 14 residues. J lost 8 bases, V lost 0 bases, and 7 bases had no gene match. CDR3 DNA: TGTGCCTGGAGTGTAGGAGGGACAGGGCCCGGCTACACCTTC. Protein product: CAWSVGGTGPGYTF.

In regard to this clone: Sequence at one end of the junction differs from germline and may be a read error. The V and J genes are TRBV20-1 and TRBJ2-6; D call uncertain. CDR3 length: 11 amino acids. The germline V gene has CDR1 DFQATT and CDR2 SNEGSKA (reference sequence). The CDR3 protein is CKWPGANVLTF. DNA for the CDR3: TGTAAATGGCCTGGGGCCAACGTCCTGACTTTC.

This clone was found a few times. The genes are TRBV11-3 and TRBJ1-2, with a possible D match to TRBD1 (5 bases). V was trimmed by 5 bases and J by 5 bases, leaving 12 bases between them. The V gene's germline CDR1 is SGHNT and CDR2 YENEEA. This CDR3 is built from 13 residues. This chain's CDR3 is CASSPAGSYGYTF. The CDR3, as DNA: TGTGCCAGCAGCCCAGCAGGGTCTTATGGCTACACCTTC.

The CDR3 DNA is TGTGCCAGCAGCCCAATAGTTAGCCCGGGACTAGCCTCCTACAATGAGCAGTTCTTC. Translation: CASSPIVSPGLASYNEQFF. V gene TRBV7-9 combines with J gene TRBJ2-1; TRBD2 matches 9 bases. This CDR3 has 19 amino acids. Trimming at V came to 5 bases and at J to 0 bases, leaving 14 bases not matched to a gene. Germline CDR1 is SEHNR and CDR2 is FQNEAQ (reference sequence). Full variable domain (missing parts from reference TRBV7-9 and TRBJ2-1): DTGVSQNPRHKITKRGQNVTFRCDPISEHNRLYWYRQTLGQGPEFLTYFQNEAQLEKSRLLSDRFSAERPKGSFSTLEIQRTEQGDSAMYLCASSPIVSPGLASYNEQFFGPGTRLTVL.

The gene calls are TRBV6-5 and TRBJ1-3; D possibly corresponds to TRBD1 (5 bases). The CDR3 contains 15 residues. Per germline, CDR1 MNHEY and CDR2 SVGAGI. The V gene lost 6 bases and the J gene lost 0 bases, with 12 bases spanning the gap. CDR3 sequence: CASSDGHNSGNTIYF. The CDR3 coding sequence is TGTGCCAGCAGCGACGGACACAACTCTGGAAACACCATATATTTT.

The chain employs TRBV30 and TRBJ1-6, with D possibly matching TRBD1 (5 bases). CDR3 length: 15 amino acids. V lost 5 bases and J 0 bases, leaving 11 bases between the germline ends. From germline, CDR1 is GTSNPN and CDR2 SVGIG (reference sequence). The CDR3 is CAWRGESSYNSPLHF. The CDR3 DNA sequence: TGTGCCTGGCGAGGGGAGAGCTCCTATAATTCACCCCTCCACTTT.

This clone was counted once. The gene calls are TRBV30 and TRBJ1-5; 7 bases agree with TRBD1. V gave up 0 bases and J gave up 5 bases; unmatched junction bases: 4. This CDR3 comprises 14 residues. Germline assignment: CDR1 GTSNPN and CDR2 SVGIG (reference sequence). The CDR3 sequence: CAWSVRQGDQPQHF. The CDR3 DNA sequence: TGTGCCTGGAGTGTCCGGCAGGGGGATCAGCCCCAGCATTTT.

The rearrangement links TRBV5-4 to TRBJ2-7, with D perhaps TRBD2 (5 bases). This CDR3 has 14 amino acids. From germline, CDR1 is SGHNT and CDR2 YYREEE (reference sequence). V lost 7 bases and J lost 4, with 18 bases in between. CDR3 sequence reads: CASGLVGEGYEQYF. The DNA of the CDR3 is TGTGCCAGCGGCCTGGTCGGGGAAGGTTACGAGCAGTACTTC.

Points on this clone: Other DNA sequences in this specimen translate into the identical CDR3. The chain couples TRBV7-9 to TRBJ1-3; D not certain. This CDR3 is built from 14 residues. The germline V and J ends were trimmed by 2 bases and 0 bases, with 5 bases remaining between them. The germline V gene has CDR1 SEHNR and CDR2 FQNEAQ (reference sequence). The DNA for the CDR3 is TGTGCCAGCAGCTTATCCGTCTCTGGAAACACCATATATTTT. It is translated as CASSLSVSGNTIYF.

The chain uses TRBV5-1 and TRBJ1-4; TRBD1 matches at 7 bases. CDR1 is SGHRS and CDR2 is YFSETQ in the germline V gene. This CDR3 spans 16 amino acids. V lost 1 base, J lost 2 bases, and 5 bases stayed unmatched. CDR3 sequence: CASSLPTGPTNEKLFF. CDR3 DNA: TGCGCCAGCAGCTTGCCGACAGGGCCCACTAATGAAAAACTGTTTTTT. The variable domain in full, with the rest retrieved from reference TRBV5-1 and TRBJ1-4, is KAGVTQTPRYLIKTRGQQVTLSCSPISGHRSVSWYQQTPGQGLQFLFEYFSETQRNKGNFPGRFSGRQFSNSRSEMNVSTLELGDSALYLCASSLPTGPTNEKLFFGSGTQLSVL.